One sample yielded the 26 T cell receptor beta chains listed below, sequenced in a study of cytomegalovirus exposure and HLA in healthy donors (dated by TCRdb to 2016 to 2017). To prepare the library, the immunoSEQ multiplex PCR assay was applied. A mixture of 60 forward primers for TCR Vbeta segments and 13 reverse primers for TCR Jbeta segments was used in the multiplex PCR. Not all clones reach the TCRdb copy of this immuneACCESS table, which keeps in-frame sequences only. Checked studies attribute under half of the gap to unresolved V genes and leave the rest unexplained. The record for this sample contains about 140,000 clones. The ten biggest clones cover less than 3.5% of the sample. The sample comprised PBMCs. Receptor source: a man aged 35-49 years in good health and CMV-seronegative.

The V call is TRBV6-1, the J call TRBJ2-7; D ambiguous. Germline lookup yields CDR1 MNHNS and CDR2 SASEGT. Trimming took off 7 bases at V and 5 bases at J, with 6 bases between the two ends. There are 10 residues in the CDR3. The CDR3 bases are TGTGCCAGCAAGGAGCACGAGCAGTACTTC. It specifies CASKEHEQYF.

The chain joins TRBV4-1 to TRBJ2-1; maybe TRBD1 (6 bases). The CDR3 consists of 14 residues. Trimming cost V 2 bases and J 5 bases, with 10 bases left between them. Germline V gene data show CDR1 as MGHRA and CDR2 as YSYEKL. The chain's CDR3 is CASSQSGTNNEQFF. In nucleotides, the CDR3 is TGCGCCAGCAGCCAATCCGGGACAAACAATGAGCAGTTCTTC.

The gene calls are TRBV6-6 and TRBJ1-1; 8 bases are a match to TRBD1. Germline CDR1 reads MNHNY; CDR2 reads SVGAGI (reference sequence). The junction had 14 bases not matched to a gene; V was cut back by 8 bases and J by 3 bases. CDR3 length equals 16 residues. The CDR3 DNA sequence: TGTGCCAGCTCAACTAAGGACAGGGAGGCAGACACTGAAGCTTTCTTT. This codes for CASSTKDREADTEAFF.

This chain connects TRBV5-8 to TRBJ1-1; 10 positions match TRBD1. The CDR3 has 14 amino acids. Losses at the gene ends were 4 bases for V and 5 bases for J; bases not matched to a gene: 5. Germline V gives CDR1 SGHTS, CDR2 YDEGEE. The CDR3 region is CASSQGTGVTEAFF. Here the CDR3 DNA reads TGTGCCAGCAGCCAAGGGACAGGGGTAACTGAAGCTTTCTTT.

This chain connects TRBV4-1 to TRBJ2-7, with 7 bases that match TRBD2. Trimming removed 4 bases from V and 1 base from J; junction bases left unmatched: 10. The CDR3 runs to 16 residues. Germline V gene data show CDR1 as MGHRA and CDR2 as YSYEKL. CDR3 coding DNA: TGCGCCAGCAGCCCGTCAGGGAGCGGGACTTCCTACGAGCAGTACTTC. Protein sequence: CASSPSGSGTSYEQYF.

The V gene is TRBV7-8, the J gene TRBJ1-1, with TRBD1 identical over 7 bases. V was pared by 0 bases and J by 0 bases, with 10 bases of the junction left unmatched. The germline CDR1 and CDR2 sequences are SGHVS and FQNEAQ. CDR3 length: 18 residues. DNA of the CDR3: TGTGCCAGCAGCTTAGCCTACCGTCAGGGACAGATGAACACTGAAGCTTTCTTT. It is translated as CASSLAYRQGQMNTEAFF.

The chain couples TRBV7-9 to TRBJ1-6; 9 bases line up with TRBD1. From germline, CDR1 is SEHNR and CDR2 FQNEAQ (reference sequence). V shed 0 bases and J 7 bases; nucleotides not matched to a gene: 4. The CDR3 runs 16 residues. CDR3 region: CASSLATGQGNSPLHF. The DNA for the CDR3 is TGTGCCAGCAGCTTAGCCACCGGACAGGGGAATTCACCCCTCCACTTT.

This chain links TRBV5-8 with TRBJ2-1; 7 bases line up with TRBD1. The CDR3 has 15 amino acids. The V gene's germline CDR1 is SGHTS and CDR2 YDEGEE. The trim removed 4 bases at V and 0 bases at J, leaving 4 bases unmatched. The CDR3 region has the DNA TGTGCCAGCAGCCAGGGACAGAGCTCCTACAATGAGCAGTTCTTC. It encodes CASSQGQSSYNEQFF.

The chain recombines TRBV7-2 with TRBJ2-5; the match to TRBD1 covers 9 bases. Trimming took 5 bases from V and 1 from J; bases not matched to a gene: 2. Germline values: CDR1 SGHTA, CDR2 FQGNSA. The CDR3 covers 14 residues. The CDR3 nucleotides read TGTGCCAGCAGCGTACAGGGGGCCCAAGAGACCCAGTACTTC. Translated, it gives CASSVQGAQETQYF.

V gene TRBV6-5 combines with J gene TRBJ1-2; perhaps TRBD1 as D (5 bases). The germline gives CDR1 MNHEY, CDR2 SVGAGI. With 2 bases removed from V and 5 bases from J, the gap between germline ends came to 15 bases. The CDR3 spans 15 residues. CDR3: CASSYRSYGGYGYTF. CDR3 bases: TGTGCCAGCAGTTACCGGTCGTACGGGGGGTATGGCTACACCTTC.

The V and J genes are TRBV5-6 and TRBJ1-1; D is unclear. The V end was cut by 4 bases, the J end by 1 base, with 11 bases between. This CDR3 is built from 14 residues. Looked up from germline, CDR1 is SGHDT and CDR2 is YYEEEE. The DNA of the CDR3 is TGTGCCAGCAGCCGGGGAACAGCGAACACTGAAGCTTTCTTT. This gives the protein CASSRGTANTEAFF.

Of note for this clone: The junction differs from germline at one of its ends, possibly a read error. The chain recombines TRBV4-3 with TRBJ2-5; D is possibly TRBD1 (5 bases). Germline values: CDR1 LGHNA, CDR2 YSLEER. The CDR3 is 15 amino acids. The DNA for the CDR3 is TGCGCCAGCAGCCAAGGAACAGGATACCAAGAGGCCCAGTACTTC. Its protein is CASSQGTGYQEAQYF.

V usage is TRBV9 and J usage is TRBJ2-6; 9 bases align to TRBD1. Germline V CDR1 and CDR2: SGDLS, YYNGEE. CDR3 length equals 17 residues. Germline trimming cut 0 bases from V and 2 bases from J; bases unmatched to any gene: 3. CDR3 protein: CASSVDTGGAGANVLTF. CDR3 nucleotides: TGTGCCAGCAGCGTAGATACAGGGGGCGCTGGGGCCAACGTCCTGACTTTC.

The chain is built from TRBV10-3 and TRBJ1-1, with a weak D call TRBD1 (5 bases). From germline, CDR1 is ENHRY and CDR2 SYGVKD. The germline V and J ends were trimmed by 7 bases and 2 bases, with 11 bases remaining between them. There are 13 residues in the CDR3. The CDR3 DNA sequence: TGTGCCATCACCGACAGTATAAACACTGAAGCTTTCTTT. Its protein product is CAITDSINTEAFF.

The chain uses TRBV7-9 and TRBJ1-2; 7 nucleotides line up with TRBD1. Germline V gives CDR1 SEHNR, CDR2 FQNEAQ (reference sequence). The CDR3 is 15 residues long. Germline trimming cut 4 bases from V and 4 bases from J; bases unmatched to any gene: 9. The DNA for the CDR3 is TGTGCCAGCAGCTCCTTGACAGGGAGGTCCTATGGCTACACCTTC. Translated: CASSSLTGRSYGYTF.

The rearrangement links TRBV7-2 to TRBJ1-5; tentatively, D is TRBD1 (5 bases). Between the trimmed V and J ends, which lost 2 bases and 0 bases, there was a span of 11 bases. The CDR3 is 16 residues long. Germline V gene data show CDR1 as SGHTA and CDR2 as FQGNSA. This CDR3 reads CASSLSTGYSNQPQHF. For the CDR3, the DNA is TGTGCCAGCAGCTTAAGCACAGGTTATAGCAATCAGCCCCAGCATTTT.

The chain recombines TRBV2 with TRBJ1-6; D uncertain. The V and J ends lost 4 bases and 0 bases respectively, with 13 bases between them. The length of the CDR3 is 17 residues. Germline CDR1 is SNHLY and CDR2 is FYNNEI. The CDR3 nucleotides read TGTGCCAGCAGTGTTCGACTCGGAGCCTCCTATAATTCACCCCTCCACTTT. The encoded protein is CASSVRLGASYNSPLHF.

The chain couples TRBV9 to TRBJ2-5, with 10 nucleotides matching TRBD2. The germline V gene encodes CDR1 SGDLS and CDR2 YYNGEE. After removal of 4 bases from V and 5 bases from J, the junction contained 11 bases not matched to a gene. The CDR3 loop spans 16 amino acids. CDR3 coding DNA: TGTGCCAGCAGCCCTCGGTCAGCGGGGGGGCGTGAGACCCAGTACTTC. Encoded protein: CASSPRSAGGRETQYF.

V is TRBV4-3 and J is TRBJ2-7; 8 bases are shared with TRBD1. Per the germline V gene, CDR1 is LGHNA and CDR2 is YSLEER. The ends lost 0 bases at V and 2 bases at J; junction bases unmatched: 0. CDR3 length equals 14 residues. The CDR3 here is CASSQDRGPYEQYF. The CDR3 DNA sequence: TGCGCCAGCAGCCAAGACAGGGGGCCCTACGAGCAGTACTTC.

The chain is built from TRBV4-3 and TRBJ2-2; D might be TRBD1 (5 bases). Trimming removed 0 bases at V and 10 bases at J, with 12 bases between. Germline V lookup: CDR1 LGHNA, CDR2 YSLEER. The CDR3 consists of 14 residues. The CDR3: CASSQEAQGVELFF. The CDR3 DNA sequence: TGCGCCAGCAGCCAAGAGGCACAAGGGGTGGAGCTGTTTTTT.

The chain links TRBV5-6 to TRBJ1-2, with D possibly being TRBD1 (6 bases). CDR3 length: 12 residues. Germline assignment: CDR1 SGHDT and CDR2 YYEEEE. V gave up 1 base and J gave up 6 bases, with 7 bases separating them. CDR3: CASSLQGNGYTF. DNA of the CDR3: TGTGCCAGCAGCTTGCAGGGGAATGGCTACACCTTC.

This rearrangement joins TRBV9 to TRBJ2-5; 9 bases match TRBD2. Germline loops: CDR1 SGDLS, CDR2 YYNGEE. The length of the CDR3 is 18 residues. Losses at the gene ends were 0 bases for V and 0 bases for J; bases not matched to a gene: 9. In nucleotides, the CDR3 is TGTGCCAGCAGCGTAGGGGCGGGGGGGCATGGTTACCAAGAGACCCAGTACTTC. This sequence encodes CASSVGAGGHGYQETQYF.

J is TRBJ2-1 and V is TRBV6-5, with TRBD2 identical over 9 bases. With 3 bases clipped from V and 8 bases from J, the junction kept 8 bases outside the gene matches. The CDR3 contains 15 residues. CDR1 and CDR2 (germline): MNHEY, SVGAGI. The CDR3 sequence: CASSYYMTSGDEQFF. The CDR3 bases are TGTGCCAGCAGTTATTATATGACTAGCGGAGATGAGCAGTTCTTC.

J is TRBJ2-2 and V is TRBV7-3; 7 nucleotides line up with TRBD1. The CDR3 covers 14 residues. The ends lost 5 bases at V and 4 bases at J; junction bases unmatched: 4. Germline loops: CDR1 SGHTA, CDR2 FQGTGA. CDR3 bases: TGTGCCAGCAGCGCCACAGGGGTCACCGGGGAGCTGTTTTTT. It specifies CASSATGVTGELFF.

Concerning this clone: Its ends do not fully match the called genes, so a read error is possible. The chain recombines TRBV5-1 with TRBJ2-7; the D gene is possibly TRBD2 (6 bases). Germline CDR1 is SGHRS and CDR2 is YFSETQ. The CDR3 extends over 16 amino acids. CDR3 in amino acids: CAGSSYRRGQPYEQYF. CDR3 sequence (DNA): TGCGCCGGCAGCTCCTACAGGAGGGGCCAGCCCTACGAGCAGTACTTC.

The V and J genes are TRBV5-4 and TRBJ2-6; TRBD1 is a possible D gene (6 bases). This CDR3 spans 17 amino acids. Germline lookup yields CDR1 SGHNT and CDR2 YYREEE (reference sequence). The ends were cut back, 4 bases at V and 1 base at J, with 15 bases in the middle. CDR3 loop: CASSPTTGTSGANVLTF. The CDR3 DNA reads TGTGCCAGCAGCCCCACCACAGGGACATCTGGGGCCAACGTCCTGACTTTC.